This entry lists 27 T cell receptor beta chains sequenced from one sample in a study of low-dose radiotherapy and immunotherapy resistance in tumors. First-strand cDNA relied on TRAV- and TRBV-specific primers spanning alpha and beta chains. TCRs were amplified for about 18 PCR cycles with a constant-region primer and V-primer adapter. Using its own MiXCR run on the reads, TCRdb lists one record per CDR3 protein. The sample includes tens of thousands of distinct CDR3 sequences, approximately 26% of them seen just once. Time point specified: after trial treatment. The sample's treatment: LDRT plus nivolumab, ipilimumab, low-dose cyclophosphamide and aspirin (RACIN trial). The sequencing here drew on PBMCs, taken after low-dose radiotherapy plus immunotherapy. The receptors stem from a male donor with prostate cancer.

This clonotype was recorded at least ten times. The V and J genes are TRBV3-1 and TRBJ2-4; 8 nucleotides align to TRBD2. Germline V gene lookup returns CDR1 LGHDT and CDR2 YNNKEL (reference sequence). Unmatched junction bases numbered 8, after V lost 4 bases and J lost 0 bases. The CDR3 extends over 17 amino acids. CDR3 coding DNA: TGTGCCAGCAGCCCTCCGGGGGGGGCCCGAGCCAAAAACATTCAGTACTTC. This codes for CASSPPGGARAKNIQYF.

This clonotype was seen ten or more times. V is TRBV12-5 and J is TRBJ2-1; 9 bases are shared with TRBD1. CDR3 size: 15 residues. Germline values: CDR1 LGHNT, CDR2 FRNRAP. J gave up 2 bases and V 5 bases, and 4 bases lay outside the gene matches. For the CDR3, the DNA is TGTGCTAGTGGTCCGGGACAGGGTCCCTACAATGAGCAGTTCTTC. This sequence encodes CASGPGQGPYNEQFF.

In its sample, this clonotype was seen many times. The chain recombines TRBV12-3 or TRBV12-4 with TRBJ2-1, with 7 positions matching TRBD2. The length of the CDR3 is 12 residues. V was clipped by 6 bases and J by 7 bases; unmatched bases: 3. The CDR3 nucleotides read TGTGCCAGCAGCTGGGGGGGTAATGAGCAGTTCTTC. Its translation is CASSWGGNEQFF.

Remarks on this clonotype: A read error is the likely source, as a far larger clone sits one nucleotide away. The chain has TRBV20-1 and TRBJ2-7; possible D gene TRBD2, 6 bases. This CDR3 has 14 amino acids. Trimming pared 1 base from V and 7 bases from J, leaving 17 bases between. The germline gives CDR1 DFQATT, CDR2 SNEGSKA (reference sequence). DNA of the CDR3: TGCAGTGCTAGAGTCGCGGGAAAATACAATGAGCAGTACTTC. Translating it yields CSARVAGKYNEQYF.

The chain couples TRBV6-2 or TRBV6-3 to TRBJ2-1, with 9 bases aligning to TRBD1. This CDR3 contains 16 residues. CDR1 MNHEY and CDR2 SVGEGT come from the germline V gene. With 0 bases clipped from V and 8 bases from J, the junction kept 8 bases outside the gene matches. The CDR3 nucleotides are TGTGCCAGCAGTTACTCTCCGGGACAGGGAGGGGATGAGCAGTTCTTC. Its protein is CASSYSPGQGGDEQFF.

This clonotype has at least ten counts. For the CDR3, the DNA is TGTGCCAGCAGCTCTCAATTGAACACTGAAGCTTTCTTT. This gives the protein CASSSQLNTEAFF. The chain carries TRBV7-9 and TRBJ1-1, with D unclear. Germline CDR1 is SEHNR and CDR2 is FQNEAQ (reference sequence). The CDR3 consists of 13 residues. Trimming pared 4 bases from V and 0 bases from J, leaving 6 bases between.

This clonotype was seen repeatedly, ten times or more. This CDR3 reads CSANLHNEQFF. CDR3 DNA sequence: TGCAGTGCTAATCTCCACAATGAGCAGTTCTTC. The rearrangement joins TRBV20-1 to TRBJ2-1; D gene unclear. Trimming cost V 4 bases and J 5 bases, with 6 bases left between them. Germline V gene sequence: CDR1 DFQATT, CDR2 SNEGSKA (reference sequence). CDR3 length: 11 residues.

This clonotype appeared many times. CDR3 protein: CASSGGKGLLSTEAFF. Here the CDR3 DNA reads TGTGCCAGCAGCGGGGGGAAAGGGCTTCTGTCCACTGAAGCTTTCTTT. The J gene is TRBJ1-1, the V gene TRBV5-4, with TRBD1 as a possible D gene (5 bases). The CDR3 has 16 amino acids. Germline lookup yields CDR1 SGHNT and CDR2 YYREEE (reference sequence). V shed 4 bases and J shed 4 bases, with 20 bases lying between them.

This sequence joins TRBV13 and TRBJ1-5; maybe TRBD1 (5 bases). V was trimmed by 0 bases and J by 2 bases, leaving 8 bases between them. There are 15 residues in the CDR3. CDR1 is PRHDT and CDR2 is FYEKMQ in the germline V gene (reference sequence). This CDR3 reads CASSLGQVGNQPQHF. DNA for the CDR3: TGTGCCAGCAGCTTAGGACAGGTCGGCAATCAGCCCCAGCATTTT.

This clonotype was detected ten times or more. The chain uses TRBV24-1 and TRBJ1-2, with unresolved D. The CDR3 is 17 residues long. V gave up 2 bases and J gave up 6 bases, with 21 bases separating them. CDR1 is KGHDR, CDR2 SFDVKD, per germline. CDR3 coding DNA: TGTGCCACCAGTGATTCGTCTGTGGGGTTCAGGATTAATGGCTACACCTTC. Translated, it gives CATSDSSVGFRINGYTF.

Remarks on this clonotype: A far larger clone is one base from this, pointing to a likely read error. The chain links TRBV5-8 to TRBJ2-1; 11 bases line up with TRBD2. Germline lookup yields CDR1 SGHTS and CDR2 YDEGEE. This CDR3 is built from 15 residues. CDR3 loop: CASSTTSGGPNEQFF. The DNA for the CDR3 is TGCGCCAGCAGCACCACTAGCGGGGGCCCCAATGAGCAGTTCTTC.

This clonotype was detected ten times or more. The CDR3 loop is CASSQDRGTEAFF. The CDR3 DNA is TGTGCCAGCAGCCAGGACAGGGGAACTGAAGCTTTCTTT. This chain uses TRBV14 with TRBJ1-1, with 9 bases lining up with TRBD1. The CDR3 runs to 13 residues. The trim removed 3 bases at V and 5 bases at J, leaving 1 base unmatched. Germline V gene data show CDR1 as SGHDN and CDR2 as FVKESK. Together with reference TRBV14 and TRBJ1-1, the CDR3 gives the full variable domain: EAGVTQFPSHSVIEKGQTVTLRCDPISGHDNLYWYRRVMGKEIKFLLHFVKESKQDESGMPNNRFLAERTGGTYSTLKVQPAELEDSGVYFCASSQDRGTEAFFGQGTRLTVV.

Note on this clonotype: A far larger clone is one nucleotide away, so this likely arose from a read error. V gene TRBV7-2 combines with J gene TRBJ2-3; D possibly corresponds to TRBD2 (5 bases). The germline CDR1 and CDR2 sequences are SGHTA and FQGNSA. The CDR3 is 15 amino acids. CDR3 in amino acids: CVSSIRGAGTDTQYF. Written as DNA, the CDR3 is TGTGTCAGCAGCATACGGGGAGCGGGCACAGATACGCAGTATTTT.

This clonotype has at least ten counts. The chain carries TRBV15 and TRBJ2-7; D remains unclear. Germline lookup yields CDR1 LNHNV and CDR2 YYDKDF (reference sequence). The CDR3 totals 13 residues. Deletions cut 6 bases from V and 2 bases from J, with 11 bases between. The CDR3 region has the DNA TGTGCCACCAGTATTGGGGAACCCTACGAGCAGTACTTC. As protein: CATSIGEPYEQYF. The full variable domain, rest sourced from reference TRBV15 and TRBJ2-7, is DAMVIQNPRYQVTQFGKPVTLSCSQTLNHNVMYWYQQKSSQAPKLLFHYYDKDFNNEADTPDNFQSRRPNTSFCFLDIRSPGLGDTAMYLCATSIGEPYEQYFGPGTRLTVT.

The chain combines TRBV28 with TRBJ2-2; 7 nucleotides align to TRBD1. With 3 bases clipped from V and 6 bases from J, the junction kept 4 bases outside the gene matches. Germline V CDR1 and CDR2: MDHEN, SYDVKM. The CDR3 length is 14 residues. The CDR3 region has the DNA TGTGCCAGCAGTTTGACACAGGGGTCCGGGGAGCTGTTTTTT. Its protein is CASSLTQGSGELFF.

As concerns this clonotype: A far larger clone lies a single base away; this is likely a read error. The chain is built from TRBV24-1 and TRBJ2-1, with D perhaps TRBD2 (6 bases). The CDR3 length is 14 residues. Germline-derived CDR1 and CDR2 are KGHDR and SFDVKD. The CDR3 region has the DNA TGTGCCAGCAGTGCATCAGGGACTTCCAATGAGCAGTTCTTC. Protein: CASSASGTSNEQFF.

The chain has TRBV6-2 or TRBV6-3 and TRBJ2-7, with D maybe TRBD1 (6 bases). The V gene's germline CDR1 is MNHEY and CDR2 SVGEGT. The ends were cut back, 5 bases at V and 5 bases at J, with 16 bases in the middle. There are 14 residues in the CDR3. The CDR3 DNA reads TGTGCCAGCAGTGCACAGGGTATTATCGACGAGCAGTACTTC. It encodes CASSAQGIIDEQYF.

This clonotype was counted at least ten times. The V gene is TRBV5-1, the J gene TRBJ2-3; no clear D gene. The V gene's germline CDR1 is SGHRS and CDR2 YFSETQ. The CDR3 totals 14 residues. Trimming stripped 2 bases from V and 1 base from J, with 8 bases between. The CDR3 coding sequence is TGCGCCAGCAGCTTAGAATACGGCACAGATACGCAGTATTTT. Amino acid sequence: CASSLEYGTDTQYF.

This clonotype was recorded many times. This rearrangement joins TRBV19 to TRBJ2-3; D possibly corresponds to TRBD1 (6 bases). The CDR3 length is 14 residues. Looked up from germline, CDR1 is LNHDA and CDR2 is SQIVND (reference sequence). V lost 1 base and J 5 bases, leaving 10 bases between the germline ends. The CDR3 loop is CASSIVQGLDTQYF. CDR3 bases: TGTGCCAGTAGTATAGTACAGGGATTAGATACGCAGTATTTT.

Comments on this clonotype: The DNA is omitted, as the CDR3 cannot be located on it reliably, and the CDR3 follows TCRdb's listing. The genes are TRBV18 and TRBJ2-2; the D call of TRBD1 is as the table states it, not checked on the DNA. Germline CDR1 reads KGHSH; CDR2 reads LQKENI. The CDR3 comprises 16 residues, both ends counted. The CDR3 here is CASSPTGGATGELFFF.

The table lists this clonotype with many counts. The chain links TRBV20-1 to TRBJ1-3; D perhaps matches TRBD1 (5 bases). The germline V gene has CDR1 DFQATT and CDR2 SNEGSKA (reference sequence). V was trimmed by 2 bases and J by 2 bases, leaving 13 bases between them. The CDR3 sequence is 15 residues long. The CDR3 nucleotides are TGCAGTGCTAGATCGCCGGGGGGAACTGGAAACACCATATATTTT. Its translation is CSARSPGGTGNTIYF.

Comment on this clonotype: This likely stems from a read error, as it lies one base from a far larger clone. The CDR3: CASTEDEGTQDF. The CDR3 nucleotides are TGTGCCAGCACTGAGGACGAGGGGACCCAGGACTTC. The V and J genes are TRBV13 and TRBJ2-5, with D perhaps being TRBD1 or TRBD2 (5 bases each). The CDR3 is 12 residues long. Per germline, CDR1 PRHDT and CDR2 FYEKMQ (reference sequence).

This clonotype was recorded many times. The J gene is TRBJ2-7, the V gene TRBV27; D possibly corresponds to TRBD1 (7 bases). Germline V gene data show CDR1 as MNHEY and CDR2 as SMNVEV (reference sequence). V lost 2 bases, J lost 1 base, and 12 bases lay in between. This CDR3 contains 15 residues. In DNA, the CDR3 is TGTGCCAGCAGTTTAAGGAGGGGGCCGTCCTACGAGCAGTACTTC. Residues: CASSLRRGPSYEQYF.

In this sample, this clonotype turned up many times. The gene calls are TRBV3-1 and TRBJ2-5; 11 bases are a match to TRBD2. CDR1 and CDR2 from the germline V gene are LGHDT and YNNKEL (reference sequence). This CDR3 contains 15 residues. V was pared by 6 bases and J by 5 bases, with 8 bases of the junction left unmatched. For the CDR3, the DNA is TGTGCCAGCAGACTTGGGACTAGCGGTCCGGAGACCCAGTACTTC. Encoded protein: CASRLGTSGPETQYF.

The sample holds many counts of this clonotype. V and J are TRBV6-6 and TRBJ1-4, with D tentatively TRBD1 (5 bases). CDR1 MNHNY and CDR2 SVGAGI come from the germline V gene (reference sequence). The length of the CDR3 is 16 residues. V lost 5 bases to trimming and J lost 4 bases, with 17 bases between them. The CDR3 reads CASSTAPLRGNEKLFF. CDR3 coding DNA: TGTGCCAGCAGTACGGCCCCCCTAAGGGGTAATGAAAAACTGTTTTTT.

This clonotype was seen repeatedly, ten times or more. The chain joins TRBV27 to TRBJ1-4, with a tentative D call TRBD1 (6 bases). The CDR3 has 13 residues. In germline, CDR1 is MNHEY, CDR2 SMNVEV (reference sequence). V shed 4 bases and J shed 8 bases, with 11 bases lying between them. The CDR3 bases are TGTGCCAGCAGTTCCCGGGACATGGAAAAACTGTTTTTT. It is translated as CASSSRDMEKLFF. The full variable domain, completed using reference TRBV27 and TRBJ1-4, is EAQVTQNPRYLITVTGKKLTVTCSQNMNHEYMSWYRQDPGLGLRQIYYSMNVEVTDKGDVPEGYKVSRKEKRNFPLILESPSPNQTSLYFCASSSRDMEKLFFGSGTQLSVL.

The chain is built from TRBV29-1 and TRBJ2-1, with 9 bases fitting TRBD1. V lost 4 bases, J lost 8 bases, and 6 bases stayed unmatched. CDR1 SQVTM and CDR2 ANQGSEA come from the germline V gene. The CDR3 totals 13 residues. CDR3 region: CSVVTGGWDEQFF. Here the CDR3 DNA reads TGCAGCGTTGTGACAGGGGGGTGGGATGAGCAGTTCTTC.